Below are 14 T cell receptor beta chains sequenced from a single sample in a study of cytomegalovirus exposure and HLA in healthy donors. PCR was performed using 60 Vbeta and 13 Jbeta primers. Using immunoSEQ multiplex PCR, the repertoire was profiled, and TCRdb retains in-frame clones only, with some absent. Seen here are about 170,000 clones, 80% to 90% observed once, and the top ten hold approximately 2.4%. Sequenced material: PBMCs. The source of these receptors is a male donor in good health and CMV-seronegative.

The chain is built from TRBV15 and TRBJ2-7, with D possibly being TRBD2 (7 bases). V dropped 1 base and J dropped 2 bases, with 15 bases sitting between them. There are 16 residues in the CDR3. Looked up from germline, CDR1 is LNHNV and CDR2 is YYDKDF (reference sequence). CDR3 bases: TGTGCCACCAGCAGAGTACGGGGGGCGTCACCCTACGAGCAGTACTTC. Protein sequence: CATSRVRGASPYEQYF.

The chain joins TRBV19 to TRBJ2-5; TRBD1 matches 8 bases. The CDR3 loop spans 13 amino acids. CDR1 and CDR2 (germline): LNHDA, SQIVND (reference sequence). Trimming took 8 bases from V and 1 from J; bases not matched to a gene: 3. Written as DNA, the CDR3 is TGTGCCAGTGGGCAGGGGGCCCAAGAGACCCAGTACTTC. This gives the protein CASGQGAQETQYF.

This chain uses TRBV28 with TRBJ2-1; TRBD1 matches at 9 bases. J gave up 7 bases and V 5 bases, and 9 bases lay outside the gene matches. Germline V gene sequence: CDR1 MDHEN, CDR2 SYDVKM. The CDR3 consists of 15 residues. The CDR3 here is CASSTDRGAENEQFF. CDR3 coding DNA: TGTGCCAGCAGTACGGACAGGGGCGCAGAGAATGAGCAGTTCTTC.

This rearrangement joins TRBV5-4 to TRBJ1-2, with D possibly matching TRBD1 (6 bases). With 2 bases removed from V and 2 bases from J, the gap between germline ends came to 7 bases. The CDR3 covers 13 residues. CDR1 is SGHNT, CDR2 YYREEE, per germline (reference sequence). The CDR3, as DNA: TGTGCCAGCAGCTTAGACAGGAACTATGGCTACACCTTC. Encoded protein: CASSLDRNYGYTF.

This chain uses TRBV19 with TRBJ2-5; no reliable D call. V was shortened by 6 bases and J by 1 base, with 6 bases between the two germline ends. The germline V gene encodes CDR1 LNHDA and CDR2 SQIVND (reference sequence). CDR3 size: 12 residues. The CDR3 coding sequence is TGTGCCAGTAGCGTCCGCCAAGAGACCCAGTACTTC. Translating gives CASSVRQETQYF.

The chain combines TRBV5-1 with TRBJ2-5; TRBD2 matches 8 bases. The CDR3 runs 15 residues. CDR1 SGHRS and CDR2 YFSETQ come from the germline V gene. The junction had 6 bases not matched to a gene; V was cut back by 0 bases and J by 5 bases. Here the CDR3 reads CASSLGFSGGETQYF. The CDR3 bases are TGCGCCAGCAGCTTGGGGTTCAGCGGGGGTGAGACCCAGTACTTC.

The V and J genes are TRBV5-4 and TRBJ2-7, with 9 bases aligning to TRBD1. CDR1 SGHNT and CDR2 YYREEE come from the germline V gene (reference sequence). With V trimmed by 1 base and J by 7 bases, 3 bases remained unmatched. This CDR3 has 13 residues. The CDR3 nucleotides are TGTGCCAGCAGCTTGTGGGACAGGGATGAGCAGTACTTC. It translates to CASSLWDRDEQYF.

This chain connects TRBV7-9 to TRBJ2-5, with a possible D match to TRBD1 (5 bases). The CDR3 extends over 12 amino acids. V was clipped by 5 bases and J by 2 bases, with 6 bases between them. Germline values: CDR1 SEHNR, CDR2 FQNEAQ (reference sequence). The CDR3: CASSTGQETQYF. The CDR3, as DNA: TGTGCCAGCAGCACAGGACAAGAGACCCAGTACTTC.

The CDR3 region is CASSDKSGDRGSYEQYF. As DNA, the CDR3 is TGCGCCAGCAGCGACAAGAGTGGGGACAGGGGGAGCTACGAGCAGTACTTC. The chain carries TRBV4-3 and TRBJ2-7; 11 nucleotides line up with TRBD1. The CDR3 has 17 amino acids. Trimming removed 5 bases from V and 3 bases from J; junction bases left unmatched: 12. Germline V gene data show CDR1 as LGHNA and CDR2 as YSLEER.

For the CDR3, the DNA is TGTGCCAGCAGTTGGACTAGCGGTCTCTCCTACGAGCAGTACTTC. It encodes CASSWTSGLSYEQYF. The chain joins TRBV28 to TRBJ2-7; 10 nucleotides align to TRBD2. V was pared by 4 bases and J by 0 bases, with 3 bases of the junction left unmatched. Germline V gene data show CDR1 as MDHEN and CDR2 as SYDVKM. This CDR3 comprises 15 residues.

This chain connects TRBV6-6 to TRBJ2-7; 7 bases fit TRBD1. The CDR3 runs to 12 residues. J gave up 3 bases and V 5 bases, and 1 base lay outside the gene matches. The germline V gene encodes CDR1 MNHNY and CDR2 SVGAGI (reference sequence). The CDR3 loop reads CASSRQGYEQYF. DNA for the CDR3: TGTGCCAGCAGTCGACAGGGCTACGAGCAGTACTTC.

The chain employs TRBV4-1 and TRBJ2-7; 9 nucleotides match TRBD2. Trimming at V came to 0 bases and at J to 6 bases, leaving 12 bases not matched to a gene. The CDR3 contains 17 residues. Germline CDR1 is MGHRA and CDR2 is YSYEKL. The CDR3 sequence: CASSQDRIIAGVSEQYF. The CDR3 DNA sequence: TGCGCCAGCAGCCAAGATCGAATAATAGCGGGAGTCTCCGAGCAGTACTTC.

The V and J genes are TRBV5-1 and TRBJ1-1, with a weak D call TRBD1 (6 bases). This CDR3 region has 16 residues. With 3 bases removed from V and 5 bases from J, the gap between germline ends came to 20 bases. Germline CDR1 SGHRS, CDR2 YFSETQ. As DNA, the CDR3 is TGCGCCAGCAGCTCGAACAGGGCCTCGATGGGGACTGAAGCTTTCTTT. Translation: CASSSNRASMGTEAFF.

This rearrangement joins TRBV28 to TRBJ2-7, with TRBD1 identical over 7 bases. The junction had 5 bases not matched to a gene; V was cut back by 6 bases and J by 0 bases. CDR3 length: 14 amino acids. The germline V gene has CDR1 MDHEN and CDR2 SYDVKM. This CDR3 is CASRETGFSYEQYF. As DNA, the CDR3 is TGTGCCAGCAGGGAGACAGGGTTCTCCTACGAGCAGTACTTC.